These T cell receptor beta chains were read from a single sample in a study of blood T cell repertoires in COVID-19. The repertoire was sequenced with immunoSEQ multiplex PCR; TCRdb's copy has only in-frame clones and lacks some. Here the sample spans hundreds of thousands of clones, roughly 90% being singletons. Sequencing was done on a sample of peripheral blood. Receptors were obtained from a woman aged 25 to 39 with COVID-19, enrolled during active disease. CDR3s include the opening cysteine and the closing phenylalanine or tryptophan. The order of the fields is V gene, J gene, clone size, D gene, CDR3 DNA, CDR3 protein. A D gene is named only where the DNA matches it firmly. Part of the rows lack a size; the others show once, few, many or a class for expanded clones.

TRBV10-3,TRBJ2-7,NA,TRBD2,TGTGCCATCAGGGGGACTAGCGGGAGCTACGAGCAGTACTTC,CAIRGTSGSYEQYF
TRBV5-4,TRBJ1-2,NA,TRBD1,TGTGCCAGCAGCCCCACAGGGGGACCTAAAAGCTACACCTTC,CASSPTGGPKSYTF
TRBV9,TRBJ1-1,NA,NA,TGTGCCAGCAGCGTAGGTAGGACAGCGAACACTGAAGCTTTCTTT,CASSVGRTANTEAFF
TRBV7-2,TRBJ1-6,NA,NA,TGTGCCAGCAACACGGGGTGGAGTTCACCCCTCCACTTT,CASNTGWSSPLHF
TRBV7-3,TRBJ1-2,NA,TRBD1,TGTGCCAGCAGCTCCCCTGACAGGGAAGGGGATGGCTACACCTTC,CASSSPDREGDGYTF
TRBV10-3,TRBJ2-3,NA,TRBD2,TGTGCCATCAGTTCGACTAGCGGGTCGACAGATACGCAGTATTTT,CAISSTSGSTDTQYF
TRBV5-1,TRBJ2-7,NA,NA,TGCGCCAGCGGAGGTAGTTCCTACTCCTACGAGCAGTACTTC,CASGGSSYSYEQYF
TRBV6-5,TRBJ1-5,NA,TRBD1,TGTGCCAGCATGAGGGACAGGGAAGGGAATCAGCCCCAGCATTTT,CASMRDREGNQPQHF
TRBV9,TRBJ2-2,few,TRBD2,TGTGCCAGCAGCGTAGCGGGTAGCGGGACGGGCACCGGGGAGCTGTTTTTT,CASSVAGSGTGTGELFF
TRBV27,TRBJ1-1,once,NA,TGTGCCAGCAGTGAAACAGGAATGAACACTGAAGCTTTCTTT,CASSETGMNTEAFF
TRBV11-2,TRBJ1-2,NA,NA,TGTGCCAGCAGCTTCTATGGAGGGAACTATGGCTACACCTTC,CASSFYGGNYGYTF
TRBV3-1/TRBV3-2,TRBJ1-6,NA,TRBD1,TGTGCCAGCATCAACGGACAGGGGGCTTTATATAATTCACCCCTCCACTTT,CASINGQGALYNSPLHF
TRBV2,TRBJ2-5,NA,NA,TGTGCCAGCAGGCGGATACAAGAGACCCAGTACTTC,CASRRIQETQYF
TRBV6-5,TRBJ1-4,NA,TRBD1,TGTGCCAGCAGTTACGACAGGGATTATGAAAAACTGTTTTTT,CASSYDRDYEKLFF
TRBV15,TRBJ1-6,NA,NA,TGTGCCACCAGGCCGGACAACTATAATTCACCCCTCCACTTT,CATRPDNYNSPLHF
TRBV4-3,TRBJ2-2,NA,TRBD2,TGCGCCAGCAGCCAAGTGAGCGGGAGGGTCGGGGAGCTGTTTTTT,CASSQVSGRVGELFF
TRBV12-5,TRBJ2-1,NA,NA,TGTGCTAGTGGTTTTGGAGTGGATGAGCAGTTCTTC,CASGFGVDEQFF
TRBV5-1,TRBJ2-7,NA,TRBD2,TGCGCCAGCAGCTTCAGCGGGATGAGCTCCTACGAGCAGTACTTC,CASSFSGMSSYEQYF
TRBV5-1,TRBJ1-2,NA,TRBD1,TGCGCCAGCAGCTCGTCCGAGACAGGGGTGGATGGCTACACCTTC,CASSSSETGVDGYTF
TRBV6-2/TRBV6-3,TRBJ2-1,once,TRBD1,TGTGCCAGCAGTTACTCTGTCGGGACAGGGACAAATGAGCAGTTCTTC,CASSYSVGTGTNEQFF
TRBV9,TRBJ1-5,once,NA,TGTGCCAGCAGCGTTGGAGGACAGCCCAATCAGCCCCAGCATTTT,CASSVGGQPNQPQHF
TRBV5-1,TRBJ1-1,NA,NA,TGCGCCAGCAGCCGCACCGATACAGGGTTGAACACTGAAGCTTTCTTT,CASSRTDTGLNTEAFF
TRBV3-1/TRBV3-2,TRBJ2-7,NA,NA,TGTGCCAGCAGCCAAGGCGCCGAGCAGTACTTC,CASSQGAEQYF
TRBV28,TRBJ2-7,NA,TRBD2,TGTGCCAGCAGGGGAGGGTTCTACGAGCAGTACTTC,CASRGGFYEQYF
TRBV9,TRBJ1-2,NA,NA,TGTGCCAGCAGCACTTACAACTATGGCTACACCTTC,CASSTYNYGYTF
TRBV5-8,TRBJ1-4,NA,NA,TGTGCCAGCAGCCAGGCACAGGGCGTTTTTAATGAAAAACTGTTTTTT,CASSQAQGVFNEKLFF
TRBV18,TRBJ2-3,NA,TRBD1,TGTGCCAGCTCGCGAGACAGGGGGCCTCCGGTAGATACGCAGTATTTT,CASSRDRGPPVDTQYF
TRBV6-5,TRBJ2-7,once,TRBD1,TGTGCCAGCAGTTACGCAGGGGGCGCCGAGCAGTACTTC,CASSYAGGAEQYF
TRBV4-1,TRBJ2-1,NA,TRBD2,TGCGCCAGCAGCCAAAACCCCCTCGGTGCGGGAGCCTACAATGAGCAGTTCTTC,CASSQNPLGAGAYNEQFF
TRBV6-6,TRBJ1-5,NA,NA,TGTGCCAGCTGGGGAGGGGGGGTGCAGCCCCAGCATTTT,CASWGGGVQPQHF
TRBV4-1,TRBJ2-1,NA,NA,TGCGCCAGCAGCCAAGGCGGGATCGAGCAGTTCTTC,CASSQGGIEQFF
TRBV28,TRBJ2-4,NA,TRBD2,TGTGCCAGCAGCTCCCCGGGGAGCGGGAGGGTAGCCAAAAACATTCAGTACTTC,CASSSPGSGRVAKNIQYF
TRBV6-5,TRBJ1-2,once,NA,TGTGTACGCGGGGGTGTAGTCGGCTACACCTTC,CVRGGVVGYTF
TRBV28,TRBJ2-1,NA,NA,TGTGCCAGCAGTTTTATCAATGAGCAGTTCTTC,CASSFINEQFF
TRBV29-1,TRBJ1-1,NA,NA,TGCAGCGTTGGGGTGGGGGGATTGAACACTGAAGCTTTCTTT,CSVGVGGLNTEAFF
TRBV28,TRBJ1-2,few,NA,TGTGCCAGCAGTTTAAAACGGAGAGAGGGCTACACCTTC,CASSLKRREGYTF
TRBV28,TRBJ2-7,NA,TRBD1,TGTGCCAGCAGTCCCTCCGGACAGGGACTCTACGAGCAGTACTTC,CASSPSGQGLYEQYF
TRBV11-3,TRBJ2-7,NA,TRBD2,TGTGCCAGCAGCTTGCTAGCGGGGTCTGATGAGCAGTACTTC,CASSLLAGSDEQYF
TRBV2,TRBJ1-6,NA,NA,TGTGCCAGCAGGAAGGACACCCCGGCCCTCCACTTT,CASRKDTPALHF
TRBV19,TRBJ1-5,NA,TRBD1,TGTGCCAGTCAGCGGACAGGGGGCGCGGGTCAGCCCCAGCATTTT,CASQRTGGAGQPQHF
TRBV15,TRBJ2-1,once,TRBD2,TGTGCCACCAGCAGTCCCACACCAGCGGGAGGGTACAATGAGCAGTTCTTC,CATSSPTPAGGYNEQFF
TRBV6-2/TRBV6-3,TRBJ2-1,NA,TRBD2,TGTGCCAGCAGTAGACCGGGACTAGCGGGAGGGCCTGTAAGAGAGCAGTTCTTC,CASSRPGLAGGPVREQFF
TRBV5-1,TRBJ2-7,NA,TRBD1,TGCGCCAGCAGCTTGGTGGACAGGTCCGGCGAGCAGTACTTC,CASSLVDRSGEQYF
TRBV3-1/TRBV3-2,TRBJ2-7,NA,NA,TGTGCCAGCAGCCAAGATCGAGTAGTGCAGTACTTC,CASSQDRVVQYF
TRBV7-9,TRBJ1-5,NA,NA,TGTGCCAGCAGCTCAGGGGGCAATCAGCCCCAGCATTTT,CASSSGGNQPQHF